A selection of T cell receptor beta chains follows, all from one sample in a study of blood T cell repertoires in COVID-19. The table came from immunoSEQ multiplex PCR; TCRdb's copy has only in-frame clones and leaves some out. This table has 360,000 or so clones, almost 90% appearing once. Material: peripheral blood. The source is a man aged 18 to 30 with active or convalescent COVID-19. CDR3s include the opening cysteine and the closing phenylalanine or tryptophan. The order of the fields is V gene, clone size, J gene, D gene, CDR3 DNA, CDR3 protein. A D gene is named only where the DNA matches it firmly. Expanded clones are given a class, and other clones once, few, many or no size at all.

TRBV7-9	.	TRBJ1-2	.	TGTGCCAGCAGCCCTCGGACAGCCTATGGCTACACCTTC	CASSPRTAYGYTF
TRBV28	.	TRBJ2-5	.	TGTGCCAGCAGTTTGGTTTCAGGGGCGAAAGAGACCCAGTACTTC	CASSLVSGAKETQYF
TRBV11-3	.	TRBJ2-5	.	TGTGCCAGCAGCCCACAGTTCCCTGGGACCCAGTACTTC	CASSPQFPGTQYF
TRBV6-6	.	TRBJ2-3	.	TGTGCCAGCAGTTACTCGGCGGGGGCCTTCACAGATACGCAGTATTTT	CASSYSAGAFTDTQYF
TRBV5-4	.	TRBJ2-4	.	TGTGCCAGCAGCTTGTCGGGAAACATTCAGTACTTC	CASSLSGNIQYF
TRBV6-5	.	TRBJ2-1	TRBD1	TGTGCCAGCAGAGCCGGGACAGGGTTTTTGGGTGAGCAGTTCTTC	CASRAGTGFLGEQFF
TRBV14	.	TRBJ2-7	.	TGTGCCAGCAGCCAAGACAGTTCCTACGAGCAGTACTTC	CASSQDSSYEQYF
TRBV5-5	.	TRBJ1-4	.	TGTGCCAGCAGCCTTAGGGAGAGGCAGGCGTTTGAAAAACTGTTTTTT	CASSLRERQAFEKLFF
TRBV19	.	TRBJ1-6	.	TGTGCCAGTAGTGGTTGGATTAGAAGGAGCTCCTATAATTCACCCCTCCACTTT	CASSGWIRRSSYNSPLHF
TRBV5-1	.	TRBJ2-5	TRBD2	TGCGCCAGCAGCCCGTGGACTAGCGCCCAAGAGACCCAGTACTTC	CASSPWTSAQETQYF
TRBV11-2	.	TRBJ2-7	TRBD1	TGTGCCAGCAGCTACTCAGGACGACAGGGTGGAAACTACGAGCAGTACTTC	CASSYSGRQGGNYEQYF
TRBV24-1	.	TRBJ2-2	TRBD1	TGTGCCACCAGGCAGGGGGCCGGGGAGCTGTTTTTT	CATRQGAGELFF
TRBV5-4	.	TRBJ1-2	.	TGTGCCAGCAGCCCCGACAGAGACTATGGCTACACCTTC	CASSPDRDYGYTF
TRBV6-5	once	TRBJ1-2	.	TGTGCCAGCAGGGACTTCGGGTACTATGGCTACACCTTC	CASRDFGYYGYTF
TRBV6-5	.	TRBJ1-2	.	TGTGCCAGCAGTACATATGGCTACACCTTC	CASSTYGYTF
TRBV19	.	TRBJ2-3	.	TGTGCCAGTAGTATTTCGTGGGGGGATGGCGCAGATACGCAGTATTTT	CASSISWGDGADTQYF
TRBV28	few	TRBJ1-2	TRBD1	TGTGCCAGCAGGGGACAGGGGGTGGGGGACTATGGCTACACCTTC	CASRGQGVGDYGYTF
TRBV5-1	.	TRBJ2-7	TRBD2	TGCGCCAGCAGCTTGGAAGTAGCGGGGTCCTACGAGCAGTACTTC	CASSLEVAGSYEQYF
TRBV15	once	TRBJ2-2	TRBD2	TGTGCCACCAGCCCCGGGGGGGGAAACACCGGGGAGCTGTTTTTT	CATSPGGGNTGELFF
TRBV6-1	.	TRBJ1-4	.	TGTGCCAGCAGTTTAGCCGGCTTAAATAATGAAAAACTGTTTTTT	CASSLAGLNNEKLFF
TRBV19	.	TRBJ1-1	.	TGTGCCAGTAGTCGGGGATCTGAAGCTTTCTTT	CASSRGSEAFF
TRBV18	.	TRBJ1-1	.	TGTGCCAGCTCACCGCAATCCCTGGAGCTGGACACTGAAGCTTTCTTT	CASSPQSLELDTEAFF
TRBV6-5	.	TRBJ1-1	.	TGTGCCAGCAGTTACTTTACTACGATGAGCTCTGAAGCTTTCTTT	CASSYFTTMSSEAFF
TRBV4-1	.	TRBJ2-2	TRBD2	TGCGCCAGCAGCCAGGAGGGACTAGCGGGAGTTGGCGGGGAGCTGTTTTTT	CASSQEGLAGVGGELFF
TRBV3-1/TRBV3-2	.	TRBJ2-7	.	TGTGCCAGCAGCCAAGATCCCCCAGGGCGGGGCGAGCAGTACTTC	CASSQDPPGRGEQYF
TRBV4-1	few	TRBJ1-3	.	TGCGCCAGCAGCCAGTGGATACTCGGACAGTCTGGAAACACCATATATTTT	CASSQWILGQSGNTIYF
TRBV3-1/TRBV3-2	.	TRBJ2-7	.	TGTGCCAGCATAAGAGGGGGTACCTACGAGCAGTACTTC	CASIRGGTYEQYF
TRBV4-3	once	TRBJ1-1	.	TGCGCCAGCAGCCAAGACCAAGCAGGGCGCACTGAAGCTTTCTTT	CASSQDQAGRTEAFF
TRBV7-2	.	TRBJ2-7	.	TGTGCCAGCAGCGGGGGGGCCGGAGGGAAGAACTCCTACGAGCAGTACTTC	CASSGGAGGKNSYEQYF
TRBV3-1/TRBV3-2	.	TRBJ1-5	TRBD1	TGTGCCAGCAGCCCGGGACAGGGCGCAGGTCAGCCCCAGCATTTT	CASSPGQGAGQPQHF
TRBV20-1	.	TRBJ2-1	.	TGCAGTGCTAGAGCCCCAAATGAGCAGTTCTTC	CSARAPNEQFF
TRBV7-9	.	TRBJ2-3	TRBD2	TGTGCCAGCAGCCGGACTAGAGAAAGCACAGATACGCAGTATTTT	CASSRTRESTDTQYF
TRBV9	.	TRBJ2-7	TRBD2	TGTGCCAGCAGCGTTGAGACTAGCGGTTTGTACGAGCAGTACTTC	CASSVETSGLYEQYF
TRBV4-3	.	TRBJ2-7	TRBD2	TGCGCCAGCAGCCAAGAGAGGGCGACTAGCGGGAGCTACGAGCAGTACTTC	CASSQERATSGSYEQYF
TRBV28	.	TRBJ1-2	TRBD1	TGTGCCAGCAGTTTCCCGACAGGGGGAACCTATGGCTACACCTTC	CASSFPTGGTYGYTF
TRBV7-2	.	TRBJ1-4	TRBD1	TGTGCCAGCAGTTTACAGGGGGCAGCTAATGAAAAACTGTTTTTT	CASSLQGAANEKLFF
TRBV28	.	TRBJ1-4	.	TGTGCCAGCAGTCCCTCCCGGGGGGTGGGTGAAAAACTGTTTTTT	CASSPSRGVGEKLFF
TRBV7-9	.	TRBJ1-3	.	TGTGCCAGCAGCTTAAGGGGAACTGGAAACACCATATATTTT	CASSLRGTGNTIYF
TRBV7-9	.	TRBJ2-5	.	TGTGCCAGCAGCTTATTAATCAGGGAGGGGGTAGGTGAGACCCAGTACTTC	CASSLLIREGVGETQYF
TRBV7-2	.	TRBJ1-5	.	TGTGCCAGCAGCTTGCGGGGGCATAGCAATCAGCCCCAGCATTTT	CASSLRGHSNQPQHF
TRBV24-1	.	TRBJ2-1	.	TGTGCCACCAGTTCTACAGAGACCTACAATGAGCAGTTCTTC	CATSSTETYNEQFF
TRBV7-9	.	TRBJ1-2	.	TGTGCCAGCAGCGATGGGACTTATGGCTACACCTTC	CASSDGTYGYTF
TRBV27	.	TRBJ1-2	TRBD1	TGTGCCAGCAGTTTAACAGGGGGCCATGGCTACACCTTC	CASSLTGGHGYTF
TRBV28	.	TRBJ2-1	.	TGTGCCAGCAGTTTAGCGGGGCTCTACAATGAGCAGTTCTTC	CASSLAGLYNEQFF